This entry lists 2 T cell receptor beta chains sequenced from one sample in a study of response to subunit inactivated influenza vaccine. TCRdb ran MiXCR on the RT-PCR reads and lists one entry per CDR3 protein. Of some 600,000 distinct CDR3 sequences listed, 14% were seen once; the top ten hold less than 8.5%. Sequenced here: PBMCs from blood, sampled roughly 2 weeks before vaccination. These receptor sequences come from a man aged 45-65 years who received an inactivated influenza vaccine.

V is TRBV24-1 and J is TRBJ1-2, with D possibly TRBD1 on 5 matching bases. The CDR3 is 15 residues long. Germline V lookup: CDR1 KGHDR, CDR2 SFDVKD. V was cut by 4 bases and J by 2 bases, with 13 bases left in between. CDR3: CATSDHTGRNYGYTF. CDR3 coding DNA: TGTGCCACCAGTGACCATACAGGAAGAAACTATGGCTACACCTTC.

The V and J genes are TRBV29-1 and TRBJ2-5; 10 bases are a match to TRBD1. Germline CDR1 SQVTM, CDR2 ANQGSEA. The trim removed 7 bases at V and 5 bases at J, leaving 10 bases unmatched. The CDR3 totals 14 residues. In DNA form, the CDR3 reads TGCAGCGCGAGGGACAGGGGACCCTGGGAGACCCAGTACTTC. This gives the protein CSARDRGPWETQYF.